What follows are 9 T cell receptor beta chains derived from one specimen sequenced in a study of blood T cell repertoires in COVID-19. TCRdb's table, derived via immunoSEQ multiplex PCR, lists solely in-frame clones and lacks some. The sample consists of approximately 230,000 clones, under 90% of them appearing once. The sample was PBMCs or T cells enriched from blood (not recorded which). Receptor source: a man aged 40-50 years who had recovered from COVID-19.

CDR3 coding DNA: TGTGCCAGCAGCGGCGGGGCTACTACGTACCAAGAGACCCAGTACTTC. It specifies CASSGGATTYQETQYF. The chain couples TRBV13 to TRBJ2-5; a possible D gene is TRBD2 (6 bases). This CDR3 contains 16 residues. With 5 bases removed from V and 0 bases from J, the gap between germline ends came to 16 bases. Germline lookup yields CDR1 PRHDT and CDR2 FYEKMQ (reference sequence).

This clone appeared once. V usage is TRBV18 and J usage is TRBJ2-1; 7 bases are a match to TRBD2. Germline V gives CDR1 KGHSH, CDR2 LQKENI. This CDR3 is built from 15 residues. The junction had 7 bases not matched to a gene; V was cut back by 3 bases and J by 5 bases. The CDR3 protein is CASSPGGPGHNEQFF. CDR3 nucleotides: TGTGCCAGCTCACCGGGAGGGCCTGGGCACAATGAGCAGTTCTTC.

The chain is built from TRBV9 and TRBJ1-2; 10 bases align to TRBD1. The CDR3 is made up of 15 amino acids. V shed 4 bases, J shed 2 bases, and the junction held 5 bases outside the gene matches. Germline-derived CDR1 and CDR2 are SGDLS and YYNGEE. CDR3 DNA sequence: TGTGCCAGCAGCTCCCGGGACAGGGGAAACTATGGCTACACCTTC. Protein: CASSSRDRGNYGYTF.

V gene TRBV7-6 combines with J gene TRBJ1-1; D is unresolved. The CDR3 has 11 amino acids. Trimming cost V 2 bases and J 7 bases, with 5 bases left between them. Germline lookup yields CDR1 SGHVS and CDR2 FNYEAQ. CDR3 in DNA: TGTGCCAGCAGCTTAACCGGTGAAGCTTTCTTT. Its translation: CASSLTGEAFF.

This clone occurred once. This sequence joins TRBV5-1 and TRBJ2-2; 13 nucleotides match TRBD2. From germline, CDR1 is SGHRS and CDR2 YFSETQ. CDR3 length: 15 residues. V lost 4 bases, J lost 8 bases, and 5 bases stayed unmatched. CDR3 protein: CASSLGTSGAGELFF. In nucleotides, the CDR3 is TGCGCCAGCAGCCTGGGGACTAGCGGGGCAGGGGAGCTGTTTTTT.

The V and J genes are TRBV5-1 and TRBJ1-2; D is perhaps TRBD1 (5 bases). CDR3 length: 16 amino acids. With 4 bases removed from V and 5 bases from J, the gap between germline ends came to 21 bases. CDR1 and CDR2 from the germline V gene are SGHRS and YFSETQ. CDR3 DNA: TGCGCCAGCAGCCTCTATACCGGACAATCAATTTATGGCTACACCTTC. As protein: CASSLYTGQSIYGYTF.

This clone was seen more than once but under ten times. This chain connects TRBV15 to TRBJ1-1; unclear D gene. V was clipped by 2 bases and J by 5 bases, with 9 bases between them. The V gene's germline CDR1 is LNHNV and CDR2 YYDKDF (reference sequence). The CDR3 consists of 13 residues. CDR3: CATSRIPRTEAFF. For the CDR3, the DNA is TGTGCCACCAGCAGAATCCCCCGTACTGAAGCTTTCTTT.

This chain connects TRBV9 to TRBJ2-5; TRBD1 matches 9 bases. The ends lost 0 bases at V and 4 bases at J; junction bases unmatched: 7. This CDR3 comprises 16 residues. From germline, CDR1 is SGDLS and CDR2 YYNGEE. CDR3 sequence: CASSVGGNRGRETQYF. The CDR3 DNA reads as TGTGCCAGCAGCGTAGGTGGGAACAGGGGGCGAGAGACCCAGTACTTC. Full variable domain (outside the CDR3, taken from reference TRBV9 and TRBJ2-5): DSGVTQTPKHLITATGQRVTLRCSPRSGDLSVYWYQQSLDQGLQFLIQYYNGEERAKGNILERFSAQQFPDLHSELNLSSLELGDSALYFCASSVGGNRGRETQYFGPGTRLLVL.

This clone was counted a few times. This rearrangement joins TRBV5-1 to TRBJ1-2; perhaps TRBD1 as D (5 bases). Per germline, CDR1 SGHRS and CDR2 YFSETQ. The CDR3 extends over 17 amino acids. V lost 4 bases, J lost 0 bases, and 19 bases lay in between. The CDR3 nucleotides are TGCGCCAGCAGCCCCGCCGGGGGGGACGGATCTAACTATGGCTACACCTTC. Its translation is CASSPAGGDGSNYGYTF. The full variable domain, with the rest looked up from reference TRBV5-1 and TRBJ1-2, is KAGVTQTPRYLIKTRGQQVTLSCSPISGHRSVSWYQQTPGQGLQFLFEYFSETQRNKGNFPGRFSGRQFSNSRSEMNVSTLELGDSALYLCASSPAGGDGSNYGYTFGSGTRLTVV.